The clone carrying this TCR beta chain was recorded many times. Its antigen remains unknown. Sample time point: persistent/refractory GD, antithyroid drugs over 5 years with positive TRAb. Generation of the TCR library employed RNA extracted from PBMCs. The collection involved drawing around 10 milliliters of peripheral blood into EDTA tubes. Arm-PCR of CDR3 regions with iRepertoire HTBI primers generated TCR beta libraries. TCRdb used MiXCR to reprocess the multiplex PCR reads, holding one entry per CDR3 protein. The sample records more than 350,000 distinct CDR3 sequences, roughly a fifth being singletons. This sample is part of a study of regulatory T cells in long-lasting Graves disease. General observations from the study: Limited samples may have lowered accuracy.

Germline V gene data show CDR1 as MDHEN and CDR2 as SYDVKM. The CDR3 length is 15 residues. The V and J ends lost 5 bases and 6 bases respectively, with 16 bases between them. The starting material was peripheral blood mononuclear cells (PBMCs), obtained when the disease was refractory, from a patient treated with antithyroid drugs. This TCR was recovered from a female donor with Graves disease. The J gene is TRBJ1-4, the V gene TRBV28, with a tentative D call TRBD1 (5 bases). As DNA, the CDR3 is TGTGCCAGCAGTGATCCCCGGGACGGCTATGAAAAACTGTTTTTT. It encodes CASSDPRDGYEKLFF. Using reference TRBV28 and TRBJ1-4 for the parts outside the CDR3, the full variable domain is DVKVTQSSRYLVKRTGEKVFLECVQDMDHENMFWYRQDPGLGLRLIYFSYDVKMKEKGDIPEGYSVSREKKERFSLILESASTNQTSMYLCASSDPRDGYEKLFFGSGTQLSVL.